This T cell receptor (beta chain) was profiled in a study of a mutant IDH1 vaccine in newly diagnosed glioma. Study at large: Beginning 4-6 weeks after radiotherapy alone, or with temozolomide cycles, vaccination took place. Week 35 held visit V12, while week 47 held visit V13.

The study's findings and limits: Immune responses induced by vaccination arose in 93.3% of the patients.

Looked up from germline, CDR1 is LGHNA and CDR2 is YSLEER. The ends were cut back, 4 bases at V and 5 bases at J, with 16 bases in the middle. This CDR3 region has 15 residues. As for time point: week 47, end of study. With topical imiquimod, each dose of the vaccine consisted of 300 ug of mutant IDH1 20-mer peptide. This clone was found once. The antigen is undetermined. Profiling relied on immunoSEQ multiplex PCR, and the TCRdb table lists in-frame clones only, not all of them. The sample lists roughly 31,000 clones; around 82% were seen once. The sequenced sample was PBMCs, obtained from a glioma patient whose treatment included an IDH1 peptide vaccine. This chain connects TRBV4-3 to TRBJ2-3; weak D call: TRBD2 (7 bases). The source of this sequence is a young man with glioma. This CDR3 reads CASSRGWGGEDTQYF. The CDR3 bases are TGCGCCAGCAGCCGGGGGTGGGGGGGCGAAGATACGCAGTATTTT.